The rows below give T cell receptor beta chains drawn from one sample of a study of blood T cell repertoires in COVID-19. Assay used: immunoSEQ multiplex PCR; TCRdb lists only in-frame clones, some missing. Of around 250,000 clones in the sample, approximately 88% were seen once. The specimen was peripheral blood. These receptors were collected from a human donor in a cohort sampled during active COVID-19. Each CDR3 is given with its conserved first and last residue. The D gene is left open where the match is weak. Size values are once, few and many counts, or a class for expanded clones, and some rows have none.

abundance	v_gene	j_gene	d_gene	CDR3nt	CDR3aa
once	TRBV18	TRBJ2-5	NA	TGTGCCAGCTCGCCACTTCTAGAGACCCAGTACTTC	CASSPLLETQYF
NA	TRBV5-1	TRBJ2-7	NA	TGCGCCAGCAGCGAAGGATGGGGGGAGCGGGAGCAGTACTTC	CASSEGWGEREQYF
NA	TRBV11-3	TRBJ1-1	NA	TGTGCCAGCAGCTCGGGGGGTTGGGGCACTGAAGCTTTCTTT	CASSSGGWGTEAFF
NA	TRBV29-1	TRBJ1-1	NA	TGCAGCGTTGGAGGGTCAGGTGAAGCTTTCTTT	CSVGGSGEAFF
NA	TRBV30	TRBJ1-1	TRBD1	TGTGCCTGGAGTGTAGGGGGCCGCACTGAAGCTTTCTTT	CAWSVGGRTEAFF
NA	TRBV24-1	TRBJ2-5	TRBD1	TGTGCCACCAGTGATGTAGGGACAGACCAAGAGACCCAGTACTTC	CATSDVGTDQETQYF
NA	TRBV11-3	TRBJ1-2	TRBD1	TGTGCCAGCAGCTCCCGGGACAGGAACTATGGCTACACCTTC	CASSSRDRNYGYTF
NA	TRBV7-2	TRBJ2-7	TRBD1	TGTGCCAGCAGCCCAGGGACAGGCCCCTACGAGCAGTACTTC	CASSPGTGPYEQYF
NA	TRBV19	TRBJ1-4	NA	TGTGCCAGTAGTATATCGGTTCATGAAAAACTGTTTTTT	CASSISVHEKLFF
NA	TRBV7-9	TRBJ1-5	NA	TGTGCCAGCAGCGCAGGGGGCAATCAGCCCCAGCATTTT	CASSAGGNQPQHF
NA	TRBV7-2	TRBJ1-2	TRBD1	TGTGCCAGCAGCTTCCGGGACAGGGCCCAACCTAACTATGGCTACACCTTC	CASSFRDRAQPNYGYTF
NA	TRBV6-5	TRBJ1-1	TRBD1	TGTGCCAGCAGCTTGGACAGGTCGAACACTGAAGCTTTCTTT	CASSLDRSNTEAFF
NA	TRBV4-3	TRBJ1-1	NA	TGCGCCAGCAGCCGCCGTACAGGGCTCGACACTGAAGCTTTCTTT	CASSRRTGLDTEAFF
once	TRBV7-2	TRBJ2-7	TRBD1	TGTGCCAGCAGCTCTGCCGGGACAGGGTTCCACGAGCAGTACTTC	CASSSAGTGFHEQYF
NA	TRBV5-1	TRBJ2-1	NA	TGCGCCAGCAGCTTGGAGGGGGGGCTCCACAATGAGCAGTTCTTC	CASSLEGGLHNEQFF
NA	TRBV10-3	TRBJ1-6	NA	TGTGCCATCAGTGGTACTTCGAGCTCCTATAATTCACCCCTCCACTTT	CAISGTSSSYNSPLHF
NA	TRBV27	TRBJ1-1	NA	TGTGCCAGCAGTCTAGACGGGGATACTGAAGCTTTCTTT	CASSLDGDTEAFF
once	TRBV10-3	TRBJ2-5	NA	TGTGCCATCAGGGCGGGGGCAGGTAAAGAGACCCAGTACTTC	CAIRAGAGKETQYF
once	TRBV23-1	TRBJ1-2	NA	TGCGCCAGCAGTCAAACATTCCGCGGGCGGAGCTATGGCTACACCTTC	CASSQTFRGRSYGYTF
NA	TRBV6-1	TRBJ1-1	NA	TGTGCCAGCAGTGAATGGTGGGGGGGGCCGAACACTGAAGCTTTCTTT	CASSEWWGGPNTEAFF
NA	TRBV9	TRBJ2-7	TRBD2	TGTGCCAGCAGCCCTGTGGGGACTACCCTCTACGAGCAGTACTTC	CASSPVGTTLYEQYF
NA	TRBV7-9	TRBJ2-5	TRBD1	TGTGCCAGCAGCTTAGAGTATACAGGGGGCGTAGAGACCCAGTACTTC	CASSLEYTGGVETQYF
NA	TRBV3-1/TRBV3-2	TRBJ1-2	NA	TGTGCCAGCAGCCAAGATCCAGGGTATGGCTACACCTTC	CASSQDPGYGYTF
NA	TRBV4-3	TRBJ2-7	TRBD2	TGCGCCAGCAGCCAAATACTAGCGGAGTCCTACGAGCAGTACTTC	CASSQILAESYEQYF
NA	TRBV7-9	TRBJ1-2	NA	TGTGCCAGCAGCGAAGCGGAGCACGGCTACACCTTC	CASSEAEHGYTF
NA	TRBV10-3	TRBJ2-7	NA	TGTGCCATCAGTGAGTCGGTTAGCCCCTTCTACGAGCAGTACTTC	CAISESVSPFYEQYF
NA	TRBV19	TRBJ1-2	NA	TGTGCCAGTAGTACCCACTCTAAAACGAGAGGCTACACCTTC	CASSTHSKTRGYTF
NA	TRBV10-1	TRBJ2-7	NA	TGCGCCAGCAGTCCGGGTAAGACCTACGAGCAGTACTTC	CASSPGKTYEQYF
NA	TRBV27	TRBJ2-5	TRBD1	TGTGCCAGCAGACCAACTCCTCCCGGGACAGTTTCGGAGACCCAGTACTTC	CASRPTPPGTVSETQYF
NA	TRBV29-1	TRBJ2-5	TRBD2	TGCAGCGTTCGGGGCGGGAGGGCCCTTGAGACCCAGTACTTC	CSVRGGRALETQYF
NA	TRBV7-2	TRBJ1-5	TRBD1	TGTGCCAGCAGCTTAGGGACAGGACCAGATCAGCCCCAGCATTTT	CASSLGTGPDQPQHF
NA	TRBV7-2	TRBJ2-7	TRBD2	TGTGCCAGCTCCCGAGCGGGAGGGGCTCTGTACGAGCAGTACTTC	CASSRAGGALYEQYF
NA	TRBV29-1	TRBJ1-1	NA	TGCAGCGTTGCGACAGAGAACACTGAAGCTTTCTTT	CSVATENTEAFF
NA	TRBV12-5	TRBJ1-3	NA	TGTGCTAGTGCCCCGGGTTTTCCCCTCTTAAGGGGAAACACCATATATTTT	CASAPGFPLLRGNTIYF
NA	TRBV4-3	TRBJ2-5	NA	TGCGCCAGCAGCCAGGACAGTGTAGAGACCCAGTACTTC	CASSQDSVETQYF
NA	TRBV28	TRBJ1-2	NA	TGTGCCAGCAGTTTAGGCCCGAACTATGGCTACACCTTC	CASSLGPNYGYTF
NA	TRBV6-4	TRBJ1-2	NA	TGTGCCAGCAGTGCCGCGACAGGATATGGCTACACCTTC	CASSAATGYGYTF
NA	TRBV27	TRBJ2-7	NA	TGTGCCAGCAATCGGGACTTGGTCGAAGAGGGCGAGCAGTACTTC	CASNRDLVEEGEQYF
once	TRBV7-9	TRBJ2-7	NA	TGTGCCAGCAGCTTTGACAGCCCGACGGACTTC	CASSFDSPTDF
NA	TRBV20-1	TRBJ2-7	NA	TGCAGTGCTAGTCTTCAGGATTACGAGCAGTACTTC	CSASLQDYEQYF
NA	TRBV7-2	TRBJ1-2	NA	TGTGCCAGCAGTTTGCCCCCAGGGACTTATGGCTACACCTTC	CASSLPPGTYGYTF
NA	TRBV7-2	TRBJ2-7	NA	TGTGCCAGCAGCTTGGCTTCAGGGGCTCAGGCCCCAGGGCAGTACTTC	CASSLASGAQAPGQYF
NA	TRBV19	TRBJ1-2	TRBD1	TGTGCCACCTCGCGGAGGACAGGGGTCCTAGCTAACTATGGCTACACCTTC	CATSRRTGVLANYGYTF
once	TRBV11-2	TRBJ2-1	NA	TGTGCCAGCAGCTTAGGAAGGGGCGCGTTCAATGAGCAGTTCTTC	CASSLGRGAFNEQFF
few	TRBV6-2/TRBV6-3	TRBJ1-5	NA	TGTGCCAGCAGCCACATGACCACAGGGATCAATCAGCCCCAGCATTTT	CASSHMTTGINQPQHF
NA	TRBV24-1	TRBJ2-2	TRBD2	TGTGCCACAGCCGGGACTACCATCAGGGAGCTGTTTTTT	CATAGTTIRELFF
NA	TRBV29-1	TRBJ2-7	NA	TGCAGCGTTCGATATCCGGGACACCTCTTATACGAGCAGTACTTC	CSVRYPGHLLYEQYF
NA	TRBV4-3	TRBJ2-5	TRBD2	TGCGCCAGCAGCCAAGGCCGCCTAGCGGGGGGGCGAACCTACCAAGAGACCCAGTACTTC	CASSQGRLAGGRTYQETQYF
NA	TRBV11-3	TRBJ2-7	TRBD1	TGTGCCAGCAGTCCAGGGGGCGCGGGCCACGAGCAGTACTTC	CASSPGGAGHEQYF
NA	TRBV28	TRBJ1-5	TRBD1	TGTGCCAGCAGTTCCATTCGGGACAGGGGGATAGGTAGAAGCAATCAGCCCCAGCATTTT	CASSSIRDRGIGRSNQPQHF
NA	TRBV28	TRBJ2-7	NA	TGTGCCAGCTTACAGGACACATCCTACGAACAGTACTTC	CASLQDTSYEQYF
NA	TRBV18	TRBJ2-7	NA	TGTGCCAGCTCACCAAAGGAGGGCTACGAGCAGTACTTC	CASSPKEGYEQYF
NA	TRBV4-2	TRBJ1-5	NA	TGTGCCAGCAGCCAAGATGGGAGCCACGAATGGAGCCAGCCCCAGCATTTT	CASSQDGSHEWSQPQHF
once	TRBV6-5	TRBJ1-1	NA	TGTGCCAGCAGGGGACAAGGGGTAAGAACTGAAGCTTTCTTT	CASRGQGVRTEAFF